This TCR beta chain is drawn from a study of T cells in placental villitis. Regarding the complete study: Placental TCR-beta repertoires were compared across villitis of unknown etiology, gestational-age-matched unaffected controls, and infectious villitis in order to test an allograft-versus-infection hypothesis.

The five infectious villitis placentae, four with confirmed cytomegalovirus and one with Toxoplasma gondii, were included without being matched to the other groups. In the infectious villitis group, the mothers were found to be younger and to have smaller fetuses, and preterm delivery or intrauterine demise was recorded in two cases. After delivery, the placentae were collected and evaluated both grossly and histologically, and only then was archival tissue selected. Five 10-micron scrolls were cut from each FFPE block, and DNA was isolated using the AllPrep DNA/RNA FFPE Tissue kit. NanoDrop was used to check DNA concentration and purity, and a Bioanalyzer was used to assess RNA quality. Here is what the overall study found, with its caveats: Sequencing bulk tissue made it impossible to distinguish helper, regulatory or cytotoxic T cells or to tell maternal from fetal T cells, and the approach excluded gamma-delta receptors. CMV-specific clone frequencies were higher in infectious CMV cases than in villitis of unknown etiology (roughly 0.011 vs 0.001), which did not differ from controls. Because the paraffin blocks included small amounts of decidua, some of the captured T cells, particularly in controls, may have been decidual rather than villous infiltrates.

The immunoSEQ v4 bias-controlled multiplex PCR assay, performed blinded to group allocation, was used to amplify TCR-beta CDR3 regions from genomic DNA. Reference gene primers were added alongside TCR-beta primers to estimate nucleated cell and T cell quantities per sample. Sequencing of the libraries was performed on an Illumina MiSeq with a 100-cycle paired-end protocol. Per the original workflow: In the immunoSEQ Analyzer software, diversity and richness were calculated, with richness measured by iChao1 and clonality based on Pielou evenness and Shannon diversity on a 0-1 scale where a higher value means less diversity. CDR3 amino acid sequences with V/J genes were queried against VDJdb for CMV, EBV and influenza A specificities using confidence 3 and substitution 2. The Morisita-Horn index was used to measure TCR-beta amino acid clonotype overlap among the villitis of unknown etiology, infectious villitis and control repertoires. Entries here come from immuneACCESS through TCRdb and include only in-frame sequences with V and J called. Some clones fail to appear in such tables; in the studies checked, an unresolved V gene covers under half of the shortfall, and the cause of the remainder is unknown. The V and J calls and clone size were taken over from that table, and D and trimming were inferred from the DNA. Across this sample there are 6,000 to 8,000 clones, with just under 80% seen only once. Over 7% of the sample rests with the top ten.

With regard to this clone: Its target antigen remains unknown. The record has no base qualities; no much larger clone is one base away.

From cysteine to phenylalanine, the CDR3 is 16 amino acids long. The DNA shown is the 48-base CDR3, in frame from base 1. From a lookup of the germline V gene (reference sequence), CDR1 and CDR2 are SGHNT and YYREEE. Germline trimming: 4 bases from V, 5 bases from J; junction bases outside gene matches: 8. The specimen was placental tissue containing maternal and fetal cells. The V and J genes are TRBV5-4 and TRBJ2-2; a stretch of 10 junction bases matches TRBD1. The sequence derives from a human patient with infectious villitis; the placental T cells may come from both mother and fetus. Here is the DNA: TGTGCCAGCAGCCCGGGACAGGGGTTAAGGACCGGGGAGCTGTTTTTT. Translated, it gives CASSPGQGLRTGELFF.